This T cell receptor (beta chain) comes out of a study of blood T cell repertoires in COVID-19. Across the whole study: The United States, Italy and Spain supplied acute and convalescent COVID-19 samples. PBMCs, B-cell-depleted T cells, or T cells provided the cDNA or gDNA that made up the material.

Under the authors' procedure: For nucleated cells, counts were estimated from reference gene primer amplification. Profiling relied on immunoSEQ multiplex PCR, and the TCRdb table lists in-frame clones only, not all of them. The V and J calls and the clone size are those of that table, but D and trimming were determined from the DNA. The repertoire holds about 72,000 clones, with over 65% as singletons. CDR1 and CDR2 from the germline V gene are KGHSH and LQKENI. V lost 2 bases, J lost 7 bases, and 12 bases stayed unmatched. There are 18 residues in the CDR3. Sequenced material: peripheral blood. This chain links TRBV18 with TRBJ1-5; 12 positions match TRBD1. This TCR was sampled from a woman older than 75 with acute or convalescent COVID-19. The CDR3 spells CASSPETPGQGAWQPQHF. In DNA, the CDR3 is TGTGCCAGCTCACCAGAAACTCCGGGACAGGGGGCTTGGCAGCCCCAGCATTTT.